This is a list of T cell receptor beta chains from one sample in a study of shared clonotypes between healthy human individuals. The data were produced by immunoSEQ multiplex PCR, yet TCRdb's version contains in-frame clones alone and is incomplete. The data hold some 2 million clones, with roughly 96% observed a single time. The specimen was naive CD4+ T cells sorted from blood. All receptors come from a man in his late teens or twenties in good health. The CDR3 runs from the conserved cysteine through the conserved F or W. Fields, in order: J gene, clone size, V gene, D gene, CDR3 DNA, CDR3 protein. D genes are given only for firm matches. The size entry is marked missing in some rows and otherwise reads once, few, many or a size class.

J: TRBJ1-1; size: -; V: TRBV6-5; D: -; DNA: TGTGCCAGCAGTTACTCGTCCCAGGGGCCGAACACTGAAGCTTTCTTT; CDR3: CASSYSSQGPNTEAFF
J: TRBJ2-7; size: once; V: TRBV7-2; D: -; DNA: TGTGCCAGCAACAGACTAGAACTTAACTACGAGCAGTACTTC; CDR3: CASNRLELNYEQYF
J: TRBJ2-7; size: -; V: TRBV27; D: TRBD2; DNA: TGTGCCAGCAGTCTTCTAGCGGGGGGTGGGTACGAGCAGTACTTC; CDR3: CASSLLAGGGYEQYF
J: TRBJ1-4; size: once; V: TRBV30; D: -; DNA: TGTGCCTGGAATCAGGGCCTGGATGAAAAACTGTTTTTT; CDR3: CAWNQGLDEKLFF
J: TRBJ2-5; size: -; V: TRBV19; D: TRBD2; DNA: TGTGCCAGTAGTAAGGGGGTAGCGGGAGTGCAAGAGACCCAGTACTTC; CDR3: CASSKGVAGVQETQYF
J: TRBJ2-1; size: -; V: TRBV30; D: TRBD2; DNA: TGTGCCTGGAGAGGGACTAGCGGGATGTATGAGCAGTTCTTC; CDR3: CAWRGTSGMYEQFF
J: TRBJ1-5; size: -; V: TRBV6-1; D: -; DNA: TGTGCCAGCAGTGACCCCAGGACGGGGAATCAGCCCCAGCATTTT; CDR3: CASSDPRTGNQPQHF
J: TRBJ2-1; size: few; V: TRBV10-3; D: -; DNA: TGTGCCATCAGTGAGTCCAATGAGCAGTTCTTC; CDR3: CAISESNEQFF
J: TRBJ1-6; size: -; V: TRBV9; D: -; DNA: TGTGCCAGCAGCGTGGGTGGTTCACCCCTCCACTTT; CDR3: CASSVGGSPLHF
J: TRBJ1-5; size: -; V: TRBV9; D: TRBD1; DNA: TGTGCCAGCAGCGTGGGGCAGGGGGTCGATCAGCCCCAGCATTTT; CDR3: CASSVGQGVDQPQHF
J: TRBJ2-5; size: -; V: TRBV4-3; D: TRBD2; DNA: TGCGCCAGCAGCCAAGCGGCGGGGGTCAGAGAGACCCAGTACTTC; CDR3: CASSQAAGVRETQYF
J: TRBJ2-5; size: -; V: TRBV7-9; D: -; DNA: TGTGCCAGCAGCCAAGGACAGCTTTTCCAAGAGACCCAGTACTTC; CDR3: CASSQGQLFQETQYF
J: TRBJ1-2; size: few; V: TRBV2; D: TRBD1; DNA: TGTGCCAGCCGACCAGATACAGGGGGCCGTGGCTACACCTTC; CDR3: CASRPDTGGRGYTF
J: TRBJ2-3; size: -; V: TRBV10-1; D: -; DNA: TGCGCCAGCAGTTCGTATCGGGAGAACACAGATACGCAGTATTTT; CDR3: CASSSYRENTDTQYF
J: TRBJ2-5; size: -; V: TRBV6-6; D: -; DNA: TGTGCCAGCAGTTACTCAGGAGGGGCCCAAGAGACCCAGTACTTC; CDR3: CASSYSGGAQETQYF
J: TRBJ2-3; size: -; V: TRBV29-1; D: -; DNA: TGCAGCGTTGTCCTCACAGATACGCAGTATTTT; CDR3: CSVVLTDTQYF
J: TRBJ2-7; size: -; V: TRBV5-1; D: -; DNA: TGCGCCAGCAGCTTGGCGTGGGGCTACGAGCAGTACTTC; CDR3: CASSLAWGYEQYF
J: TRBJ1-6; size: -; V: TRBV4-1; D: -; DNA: TGCGCCAGCAGCCAAGTCTTTGACCGGGGGAATTCACCCCTCCACTTT; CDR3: CASSQVFDRGNSPLHF
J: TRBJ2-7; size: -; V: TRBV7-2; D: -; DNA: TGTGCCAGCAGCGCTTTCTACGAGCAGTACTTC; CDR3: CASSAFYEQYF
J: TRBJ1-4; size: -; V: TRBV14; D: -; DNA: TGTGCCAGCAGCCAAGACCGAGGTGAAAAACTGTTTTTT; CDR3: CASSQDRGEKLFF
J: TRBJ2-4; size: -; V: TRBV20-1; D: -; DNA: TGCGGGGCGAGGGGAAACAACATTCAGTACTTC; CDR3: CGARGNNIQYF
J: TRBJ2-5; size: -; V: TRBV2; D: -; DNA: TGTGCCAGTACCCTAGGGACCTATTGGGAGACCCAGTACTTC; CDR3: CASTLGTYWETQYF
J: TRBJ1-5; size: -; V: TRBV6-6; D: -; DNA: TGTGCCAGCAGTTGGGGCGAGCAACTCAATCAGCCCCAGCATTTT; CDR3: CASSWGEQLNQPQHF
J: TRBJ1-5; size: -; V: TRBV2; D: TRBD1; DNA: TGTGCCAGCAGTGAAGAGACAGGGGTCAATCAGCCCCAGCATTTT; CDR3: CASSEETGVNQPQHF
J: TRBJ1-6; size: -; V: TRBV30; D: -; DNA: TGTGCCTGGGCCCTTGGGGGACACTACCTATATAATTCACCCCTCCACTTT; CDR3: CAWALGGHYLYNSPLHF
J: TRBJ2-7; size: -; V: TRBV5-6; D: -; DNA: TGTGCCAGCAGCTTGAAGCAGTACTTC; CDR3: CASSLKQYF
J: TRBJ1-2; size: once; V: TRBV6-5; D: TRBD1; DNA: TGTGCCAGCAGTCGCGGACAGGGGGCTTTTCGGGGCTACACCTTC; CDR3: CASSRGQGAFRGYTF
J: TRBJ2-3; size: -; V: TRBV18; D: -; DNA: TGTGCCAGCTCACCACGCCGGTTTGCAGATACGCAGTATTTT; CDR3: CASSPRRFADTQYF
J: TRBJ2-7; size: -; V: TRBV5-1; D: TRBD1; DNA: TGCGCCAGCAGCCTGGCCCCCGGGACAGGGGACTACGAGCAGTACTTC; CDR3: CASSLAPGTGDYEQYF
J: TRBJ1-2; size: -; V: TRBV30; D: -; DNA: TGTGCCTGGAGTGGGGCACGGCTCGGCTACACCTTC; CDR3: CAWSGARLGYTF
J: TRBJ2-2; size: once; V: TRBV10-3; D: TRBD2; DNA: TGTGCCATCAGTGTTGGGCTAGCGGGTCTCGACACCGGGGAGCTGTTTTTT; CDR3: CAISVGLAGLDTGELFF
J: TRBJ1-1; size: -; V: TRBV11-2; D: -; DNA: TGTGCCAGCAGCTTAGTGATTCGGAACACTGAAGCTTTCTTT; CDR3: CASSLVIRNTEAFF
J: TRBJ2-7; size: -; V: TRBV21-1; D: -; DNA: TGTGCCAGCAGCGACCTCAGGACTAGGGCCTACGAGCAGTACTTC; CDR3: CASSDLRTRAYEQYF
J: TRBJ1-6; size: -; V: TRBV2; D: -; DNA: TGTGCCAGCAGGGTGACAGTCGCGGGGTATAATTCACCCCTCCACTTT; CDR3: CASRVTVAGYNSPLHF
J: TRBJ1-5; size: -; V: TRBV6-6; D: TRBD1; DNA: TGTGCCAGCAGTTTAACAGGGGTCCCTAATCAGCCCCAGCATTTT; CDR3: CASSLTGVPNQPQHF
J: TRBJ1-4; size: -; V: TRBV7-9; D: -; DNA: TGTGCCAGCAGCTCAACAGGGAACATTGCTGAAAAACTGTTTTTT; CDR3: CASSSTGNIAEKLFF
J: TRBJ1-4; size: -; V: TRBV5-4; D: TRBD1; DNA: TGTGCCAGCAGCTTGGGGGTACAGGGGACGGGGGAGAATGAAAAACTGTTTTTT; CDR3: CASSLGVQGTGENEKLFF
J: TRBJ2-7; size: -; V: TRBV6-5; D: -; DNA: TGTGCCAGCAGTCCTCCGAGCAGAGAGCAGTACTTC; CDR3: CASSPPSREQYF
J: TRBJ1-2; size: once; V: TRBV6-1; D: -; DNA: TGTGCCAGCAGGACAGTCGGGATTAACTATGGCTACACCTTC; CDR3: CASRTVGINYGYTF
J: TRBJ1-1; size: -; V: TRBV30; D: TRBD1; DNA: TGTGCCTGCGAGACAGGGGGGATTACGAACACTGAAGCTTTCTTT; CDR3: CACETGGITNTEAFF
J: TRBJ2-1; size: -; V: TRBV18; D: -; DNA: TGTGCCAGTTCCCTGGGGCTACATGAGCAGTTCTTC; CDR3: CASSLGLHEQFF
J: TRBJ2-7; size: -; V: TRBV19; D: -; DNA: TGTGCCAGTAAAGGCGGGACAACCTCCTACGAGCAGTACTTC; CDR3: CASKGGTTSYEQYF
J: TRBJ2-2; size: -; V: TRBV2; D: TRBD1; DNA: TGTGACGACAGGGGAAGATACGGGGAGCTGTTTTTT; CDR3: CDDRGRYGELFF
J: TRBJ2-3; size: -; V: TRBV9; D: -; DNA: TGTGCCAGCAGCGTAGAGGCAGTAGGGACAGATACGCAGTATTTT; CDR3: CASSVEAVGTDTQYF
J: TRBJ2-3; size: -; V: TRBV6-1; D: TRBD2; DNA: TGTGCCAGCAGTGACAGGTGGGGGGGGACAGATACGCAGTATTTT; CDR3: CASSDRWGGTDTQYF
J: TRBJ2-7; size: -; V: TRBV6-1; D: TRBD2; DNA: TGTGCCAGCAGTGAATTTAGCGGGGGGCTCTACGAGCAGTACTTC; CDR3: CASSEFSGGLYEQYF
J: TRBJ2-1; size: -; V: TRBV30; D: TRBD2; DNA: TGTGCCTGGACTAGCGGGGACTCCTACAATGAGCAGTTCTTC; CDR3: CAWTSGDSYNEQFF
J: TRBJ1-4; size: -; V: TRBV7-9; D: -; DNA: TGTGCCAGCAGCCTCGATGGGGTGTTTGAAAAACTGTTTTTT; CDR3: CASSLDGVFEKLFF
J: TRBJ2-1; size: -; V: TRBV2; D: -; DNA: TGTGCCAGCAGTGGAGCAGATTACTACAATGAGCAGTTCTTC; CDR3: CASSGADYYNEQFF
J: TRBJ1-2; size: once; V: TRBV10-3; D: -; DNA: TGTGCCAGCCGGGACGGGATTAGCTACACCTTC; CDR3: CASRDGISYTF
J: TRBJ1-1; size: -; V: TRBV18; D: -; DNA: TGTGCCAGCTCACCGGCCGGGGGCCCTGAAGCTTTCTTT; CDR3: CASSPAGGPEAFF
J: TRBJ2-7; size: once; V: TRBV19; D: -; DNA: TGTGCCAGTAGACGTGACCCCAACTACGAGCAGTACTTC; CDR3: CASRRDPNYEQYF
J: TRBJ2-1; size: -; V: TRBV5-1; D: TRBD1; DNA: TGCGCCAGCAGCTTCGTTACAGGGGGTCAGAATGAGCAGTTCTTC; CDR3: CASSFVTGGQNEQFF